This is a list of T cell receptor beta chains from one sample in a study of OX40 agonist ivuxolimab in advanced cancers. Assay used: immunoSEQ multiplex PCR; TCRdb lists only in-frame clones, some missing. The sample lists about 83,000 clones; about 90% were seen once. The starting material was CD4+ or CD8+ T cells sorted from blood, obtained in a trial of the OX40 agonist ivuxolimab. The origin of the receptors is an adult with an advanced solid tumor such as melanoma, head and neck, liver or kidney cancer. The CDR3 runs from the conserved cysteine through the conserved F or W. D genes are given only for firm matches. The size of a clone is reported for some rows only, either as once, few or many, or as a class for expanded clones.

>TRBV28|NA|TRBJ1-2|NA
TGTGCCAGCAGCCCCAACTATGGCTACACCTTC
CASSPNYGYTF
>TRBV19|NA|TRBJ1-3|NA
TGTGCCAGTAGTAGCTGGGCAGCCTCTGGAAACACCATATATTTT
CASSSWAASGNTIYF
>TRBV5-6|NA|TRBJ1-1|NA
TGTGCCAGCAGCTGGTCCACTGAAGCTTTCTTT
CASSWSTEAFF
>TRBV30|NA|TRBJ2-7|NA
TGTGCCTGGAGTGCGGCCTACGAGCAGTACTTC
CAWSAAYEQYF
>TRBV6-5|NA|TRBJ1-5|NA
TGTGCCAGCAGTTACGCAGGTTTAGGGCAGCCCCAGCATTTT
CASSYAGLGQPQHF
>TRBV28|NA|TRBJ2-1|NA
TGTGCCAGCAGTAGATATACCGGGGGGCCTTACAATGAGCAGTTCTTC
CASSRYTGGPYNEQFF
>TRBV9|NA|TRBJ1-5|NA
TGTGCCAGCAGCGCAGACGGACAGTACCATCAGCCCCAGCATTTT
CASSADGQYHQPQHF
>TRBV20-1|NA|TRBJ2-5|NA
TGCAGTGCTAGTAAGCGGGAGACCCAGTACTTC
CSASKRETQYF
>TRBV14|NA|TRBJ1-1|NA
TGTGCCAGCAGCTTCCTACCGAACACTGAAGCTTTCTTT
CASSFLPNTEAFF
>TRBV4-3|NA|TRBJ2-5|NA
TGCGCCAGCAGCCAAGATCCCGAGGAGACCCAGTACTTC
CASSQDPEETQYF
>TRBV13|NA|TRBJ2-3|NA
TGTGCCAGCAGCTTAGGCTTAATAGATACGCAGTATTTT
CASSLGLIDTQYF
>TRBV10-3|NA|TRBJ2-1|TRBD2
TGTGCCATCAGTATTACTAGCGGGAGTATGAATGAGCAGTTCTTC
CAISITSGSMNEQFF
>TRBV27|once|TRBJ1-2|TRBD1
TGTGCCAGCAGTTATCAGGGGGCTAACTATGGCTACACCTTC
CASSYQGANYGYTF
>TRBV30|NA|TRBJ2-1|NA
TGTGCCTGGGCCGATCAGGGGTTCAATGAGCAGTTCTTC
CAWADQGFNEQFF
>TRBV19|NA|TRBJ1-5|NA
TGTGCCAGTAGTATTCTTCAAGAGATTGGGCAGCCCCAGCATTTT
CASSILQEIGQPQHF
>TRBV6-5|NA|TRBJ2-5|NA
TGTGCCAGCAGTTACTTCGGCAGTCAAGAGACCCAGTACTTC
CASSYFGSQETQYF
>TRBV30|once|TRBJ1-5|NA
TGTGCCTGGAGTGTAAAGGAGGAGATTTATAGCAATCAGCCCCAGCATTTT
CAWSVKEEIYSNQPQHF
>TRBV18|NA|TRBJ2-5|NA
TGTGCCAGCTCCCTCGCCATTACAGGGCAAGAGACCCAGTACTTC
CASSLAITGQETQYF
>TRBV7-3|NA|TRBJ2-7|TRBD2
TGTGCCAGCAGCCCCCATGGGGGGGGGACGCCTTACGAGCAGTACTTC
CASSPHGGGTPYEQYF
>TRBV9|NA|TRBJ2-1|TRBD2
TGTGCCAGCAGCCTCGCCCAGCGGGAAACCTACAATGAGCAGTTCTTC
CASSLAQRETYNEQFF
>TRBV5-1|NA|TRBJ2-1|TRBD2
TGCGCCAGCAGCTTGAGACTAGCGGGGAGCAATGAGCAGTTCTTC
CASSLRLAGSNEQFF
>TRBV6-5|NA|TRBJ2-2|TRBD2
TGTGCCAGCAGTTACGGACTAGGATCCGGGGAGCTGTTTTTT
CASSYGLGSGELFF
>TRBV29-1|NA|TRBJ2-7|NA
TGCAGCGTTGAAGTAGCCAGCGGGTGGAACGAGCAGTACTTC
CSVEVASGWNEQYF
>TRBV19|NA|TRBJ1-1|NA
TGTGCCAGTAGTACGCGTGAACAGGTGAACACTGAAGCTTTCTTT
CASSTREQVNTEAFF
>TRBV15|NA|TRBJ1-5|TRBD1
TGTGCCACCAGCAGACGGACAGGTCGATTCAATCAGCCCCAGCATTTT
CATSRRTGRFNQPQHF
>TRBV30|NA|TRBJ2-7|TRBD1
TGTGCCTGGAGCCAAAAGGGGACAGGGTTCAGGTACGAGCAGTACTTC
CAWSQKGTGFRYEQYF
>TRBV30|NA|TRBJ1-2|NA
TGTGCCTGGAGTGGCGCGCTCGAGAAAAACTATGGCTACACCTTC
CAWSGALEKNYGYTF
>TRBV4-1|NA|TRBJ2-6|TRBD1
TGCGCCAGCAGCCAATTCCCGGGACAGGTCATCTCTGGGGCCAACGTCCTGACTTTC
CASSQFPGQVISGANVLTF
>TRBV27|NA|TRBJ1-5|NA
TGTGCCAGCAGAATTACTGGGGGCAGCAATCAGCCCCAGCATTTT
CASRITGGSNQPQHF
>TRBV9|NA|TRBJ1-5|NA
TGTGCCAGCAGCGTAGAAGGTACAGGGAATCAGCCCCAGCATTTT
CASSVEGTGNQPQHF
>TRBV14|NA|TRBJ1-5|NA
TGTGCCAGCAGCGAAACTGGGTGGCCCCAGCATTTT
CASSETGWPQHF
>TRBV7-3|NA|TRBJ2-1|NA
TGTGCCAGCAGCTTAAGCCGAGCTCCTGAGCATGAGCAGTTCTTC
CASSLSRAPEHEQFF
>TRBV4-3|once|TRBJ1-3|NA
TGCGCCAGCAGCCAAGATGGGACGGCCCGCTCTGGAAACACCATATATTTT
CASSQDGTARSGNTIYF
>TRBV6-5|NA|TRBJ1-4|NA
TGTGCCAGCAGTTACTCGCTAGGGGCGAGGAATGAAAAACTGTTTTTT
CASSYSLGARNEKLFF
>TRBV27|NA|TRBJ2-7|NA
TGTGCCAGCAGTCAAAAGCCCTACGAGCAGTACTTC
CASSQKPYEQYF
>TRBV12-5|NA|TRBJ1-2|NA
TGTGCTAGTGGTTTGCCCGTTCGCGGCTACACCTTC
CASGLPVRGYTF
>TRBV2|NA|TRBJ2-6|NA
TGTGCCAGCACTGGGTTCGGGGCCAACGTCCTGACTTTC
CASTGFGANVLTF
>TRBV30|once|TRBJ1-2|TRBD1
TGTGCCTGGAGTCCACCGGGACAGAGGTATGGCTACACCTTC
CAWSPPGQRYGYTF
>TRBV27|NA|TRBJ2-7|NA
TGTGCCAGCAGCTACGAGCAGTACTTC
CASSYEQYF